This TCR beta chain derives from a study of blood T cell repertoires in COVID-19. Trimming shortened V by 3 bases and J by 5 bases, and 4 bases separated the two germline ends. The germline CDR1 and CDR2 sequences are DFQATT and SNEGSKA (reference sequence). This CDR3 region has 10 residues. Data came from immunoSEQ multiplex PCR; TCRdb stores just in-frame clones and leaves some out. The top ten hold 2.5% to 3% of the sample, which has some 350,000 clones, about 90% seen once. Sample: PBMCs or T cells enriched from blood (not recorded which). The chain has TRBV20-1 and TRBJ1-1; no reliable D call. The TCR was taken from a young woman who had recovered from COVID-19. The CDR3 region is CSASVTEAFF. For the CDR3, the DNA is TGCAGTGCTAGCGTAACTGAAGCTTTCTTT.